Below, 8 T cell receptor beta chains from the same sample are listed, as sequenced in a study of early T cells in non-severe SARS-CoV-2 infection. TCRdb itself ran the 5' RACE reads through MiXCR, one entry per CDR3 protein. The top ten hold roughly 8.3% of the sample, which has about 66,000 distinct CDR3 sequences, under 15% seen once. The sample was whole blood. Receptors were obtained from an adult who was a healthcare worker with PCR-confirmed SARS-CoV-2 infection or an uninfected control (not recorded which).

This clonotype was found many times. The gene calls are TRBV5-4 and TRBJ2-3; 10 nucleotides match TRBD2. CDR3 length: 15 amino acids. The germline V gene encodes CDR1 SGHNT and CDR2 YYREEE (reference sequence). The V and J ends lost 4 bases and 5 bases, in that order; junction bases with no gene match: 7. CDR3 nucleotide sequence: TGTGCCAGCAGCCTATCAGCGGGAGGGTTAGATACGCAGTATTTT. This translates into CASSLSAGGLDTQYF.

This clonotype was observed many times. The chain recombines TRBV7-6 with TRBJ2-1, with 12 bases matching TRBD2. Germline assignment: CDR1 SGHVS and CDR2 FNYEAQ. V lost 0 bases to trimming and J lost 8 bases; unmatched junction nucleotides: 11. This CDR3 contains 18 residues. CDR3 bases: TGTGCCAGCAGCTTAGCGAATCTAGCGGGAGGGCCTCCATATGAGCAGTTCTTC. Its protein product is CASSLANLAGGPPYEQFF.

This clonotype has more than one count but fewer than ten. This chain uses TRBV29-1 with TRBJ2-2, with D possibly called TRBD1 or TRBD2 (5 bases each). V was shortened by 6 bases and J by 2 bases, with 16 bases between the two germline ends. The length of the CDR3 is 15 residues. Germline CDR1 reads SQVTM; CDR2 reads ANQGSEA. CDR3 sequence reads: CSVATGGFNTGELFF. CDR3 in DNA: TGCAGCGTCGCAACTGGGGGTTTTAACACCGGGGAGCTGTTTTTT.

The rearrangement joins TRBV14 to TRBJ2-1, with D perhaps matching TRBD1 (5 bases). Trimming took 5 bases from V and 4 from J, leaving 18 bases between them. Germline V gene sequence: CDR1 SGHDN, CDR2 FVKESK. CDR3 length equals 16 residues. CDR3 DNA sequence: TGTGCCAGCAGCTCCTCCGAAAGGACAATATACAATGAGCAGTTCTTC. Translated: CASSSSERTIYNEQFF. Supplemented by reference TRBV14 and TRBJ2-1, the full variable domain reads EAGVTQFPSHSVIEKGQTVTLRCDPISGHDNLYWYRRVMGKEIKFLLHFVKESKQDESGMPNNRFLAERTGGTYSTLKVQPAELEDSGVYFCASSSSERTIYNEQFFGPGTRLTVL.

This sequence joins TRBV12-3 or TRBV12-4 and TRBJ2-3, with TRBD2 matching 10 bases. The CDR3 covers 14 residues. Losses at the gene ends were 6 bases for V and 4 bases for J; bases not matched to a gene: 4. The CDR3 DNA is TGTGCCAGCAGACTAGCGGGATCTTCAGATACGCAGTATTTT. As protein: CASRLAGSSDTQYF.

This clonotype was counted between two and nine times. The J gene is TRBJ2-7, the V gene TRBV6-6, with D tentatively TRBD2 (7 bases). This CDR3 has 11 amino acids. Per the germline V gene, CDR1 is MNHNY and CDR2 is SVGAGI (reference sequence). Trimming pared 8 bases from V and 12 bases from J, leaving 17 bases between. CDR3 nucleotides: TGTGCCAGCTTCCTAGGGGGGGAGACGTACTTC. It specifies CASFLGGETYF.

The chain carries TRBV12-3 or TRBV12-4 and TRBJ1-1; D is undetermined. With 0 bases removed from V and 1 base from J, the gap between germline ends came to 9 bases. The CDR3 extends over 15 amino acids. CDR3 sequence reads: CASSLAGRQNTEAFF. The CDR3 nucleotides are TGTGCCAGCAGTTTAGCGGGCAGACAGAACACTGAAGCTTTCTTT.

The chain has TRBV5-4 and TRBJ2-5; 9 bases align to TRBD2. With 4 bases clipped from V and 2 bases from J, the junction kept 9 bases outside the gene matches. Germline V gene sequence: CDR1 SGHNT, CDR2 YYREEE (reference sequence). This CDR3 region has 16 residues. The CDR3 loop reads CASSGLAGGRQETQYF. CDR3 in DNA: TGTGCCAGCAGCGGTCTGGCGGGAGGGCGGCAAGAGACCCAGTACTTC.